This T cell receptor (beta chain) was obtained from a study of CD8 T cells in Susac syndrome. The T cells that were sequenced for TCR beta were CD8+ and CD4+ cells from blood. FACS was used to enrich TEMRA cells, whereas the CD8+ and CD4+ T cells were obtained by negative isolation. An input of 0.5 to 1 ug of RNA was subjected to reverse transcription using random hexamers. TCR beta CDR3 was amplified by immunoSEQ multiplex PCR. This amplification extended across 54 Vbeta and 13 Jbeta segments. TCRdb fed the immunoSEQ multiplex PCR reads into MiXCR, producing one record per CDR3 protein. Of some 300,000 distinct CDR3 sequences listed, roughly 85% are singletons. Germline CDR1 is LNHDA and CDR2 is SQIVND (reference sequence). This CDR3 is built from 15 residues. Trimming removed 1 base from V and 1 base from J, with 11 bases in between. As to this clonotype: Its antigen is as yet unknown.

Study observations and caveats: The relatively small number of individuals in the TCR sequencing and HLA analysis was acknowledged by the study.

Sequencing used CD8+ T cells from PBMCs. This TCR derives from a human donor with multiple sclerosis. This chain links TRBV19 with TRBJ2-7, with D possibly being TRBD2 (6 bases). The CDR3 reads CASSIAFRGSYEQYF. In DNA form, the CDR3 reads TGTGCCAGTAGTATAGCGTTTCGGGGGTCCTACGAGCAGTACTTC.